These T cell receptor beta chains were read from a single sample in a study of blood T cell repertoires in COVID-19. Profiling relied on immunoSEQ multiplex PCR, and the TCRdb table lists in-frame clones only, not all of them. Of approximately 270,000 clones detected, approximately 85% appear once; the ten largest clones hold approximately 4%. Sample: PBMCs or T cells enriched from blood (not recorded which). These receptors all stem from a woman under 40 who had recovered from COVID-19. Each CDR3 is given with its conserved first and last residue. D genes are given only for firm matches. Size is omitted from some rows. Given values are once, few, many or a class for expanded clones.

d_gene,abundance,j_gene,v_gene,CDR3aa,CDR3nt
TRBD1,-,TRBJ1-1,TRBV7-2,CASSPGTGAMAEAFF,TGTGCCAGCAGCCCGGGGACAGGGGCAATGGCTGAAGCTTTCTTT
-,-,TRBJ2-1,TRBV7-9,CASSFAGRAIYNEQFF,TGTGCCAGCAGCTTCGCGGGTAGGGCCATCTACAATGAGCAGTTCTTC
-,-,TRBJ2-3,TRBV18,CASSPYGVDTQYF,TGTGCCAGCTCACCCTACGGGGTGGATACGCAGTATTTT
-,few,TRBJ2-7,TRBV27,CASSLSTGPGEQYF,TGTGCCAGCAGTTTGTCGACGGGCCCGGGGGAGCAGTACTTC
-,-,TRBJ1-1,TRBV29-1,CSGKQANTEAFF,TGCAGCGGTAAACAGGCGAACACTGAAGCTTTCTTT
TRBD1,-,TRBJ1-2,TRBV2,CASRGGQGYGYTF,TGTGCCAGCAGAGGGGGACAGGGCTATGGCTACACCTTC
-,-,TRBJ1-2,TRBV12-3/TRBV12-4,CASSWTVNYGYTF,TGTGCCAGCAGTTGGACAGTCAACTATGGCTACACCTTC
TRBD1,few,TRBJ1-3,TRBV18,CASSGRQGGTGNTIYF,TGTGCCAGCTCCGGAAGACAGGGAGGAACTGGAAACACCATATATTTT
-,-,TRBJ1-4,TRBV21-1,CASCAPCMVDEKLFF,TGTGCCAGCTGTGCACCGTGCATGGTAGATGAAAAACTGTTTTTT
-,-,TRBJ1-1,TRBV6-5,CASMPTGVNTEAFF,TGTGCCAGCATGCCCACGGGGGTGAACACTGAAGCTTTCTTT
-,-,TRBJ2-6,TRBV5-1,CASSFREGGYWANVLTF,TGCGCCAGCTCCTTCAGGGAGGGGGGTTATTGGGCCAACGTCCTGACTTTC
TRBD2,-,TRBJ2-7,TRBV4-1,CASSQGPGLAGAYEQYF,TGCGCCAGCAGCCAAGGACCGGGACTAGCGGGGGCCTACGAGCAGTACTTC
-,-,TRBJ2-3,TRBV19,CASSNQGGADTQYF,TGTGCCAGTAGTAATCAGGGGGGCGCAGATACGCAGTATTTT
TRBD2,-,TRBJ2-4,TRBV28,CASTVAGGPRNIQYF,TGTGCCAGCACCGTAGCGGGAGGGCCGCGAAACATTCAGTACTTC
TRBD2,-,TRBJ2-1,TRBV15,CATSRESASGGSSSYNEQFF,TGTGCCACCAGCAGAGAGTCGGCTAGCGGGGGGTCGAGCTCCTACAATGAGCAGTTCTTC
-,-,TRBJ1-2,TRBV6-5,CASSNRASYGYTF,TGTGCCAGCAGTAACAGGGCCTCCTATGGCTACACCTTC
-,-,TRBJ2-3,TRBV28,CASRPDQGMNLDTQYF,TGTGCCAGCAGGCCCGATCAGGGCATGAATTTGGATACGCAGTATTTT
TRBD1,-,TRBJ2-2,TRBV4-1,CASHPRGTGDTGELFF,TGCGCCAGCCACCCCCGTGGGACAGGGGACACCGGGGAGCTGTTTTTT
-,-,TRBJ1-3,TRBV30,CAWSPGLAGNTIYF,TGTGCCTGGAGCCCGGGGTTGGCTGGAAACACCATATATTTT
-,-,TRBJ2-7,TRBV5-1,CASSLLYRDEQYF,TGCGCCAGCAGCTTGCTTTATCGGGACGAGCAGTACTTC
-,-,TRBJ1-1,TRBV6-5,CASSYFGMNGNTEAFF,TGTGCCAGCAGTTACTTCGGGATGAATGGAAACACTGAAGCTTTCTTT
TRBD2,-,TRBJ2-5,TRBV30,CAWNGAGGIPQETQYF,TGTGCCTGGAACGGTGCGGGGGGCATACCTCAAGAGACCCAGTACTTC
-,-,TRBJ1-3,TRBV5-1,CASHVGGEYGNTIYF,TGCGCCAGCCACGTCGGGGGGGAGTATGGAAACACCATATATTTT
TRBD1,-,TRBJ2-1,TRBV19,CASSWTGSNEQFF,TGTGCCAGTAGCTGGACAGGAAGCAATGAGCAGTTCTTC